These 11 T cell receptor beta chains came from one sample sequenced in a study of TIL therapy for anti-PD-1-resistant metastatic lung cancer. Stated time point: pre-treatment sample, taken before nivolumab and TIL therapy. Most excised metastases sampled were pleural nodules or supraclavicular lymph nodes. The immunoSEQ assay was v3. Assay used: immunoSEQ multiplex PCR; TCRdb lists only in-frame clones, some missing. The sample contains approximately 24,000 clones, just under 75% of which appear only once. Sequences were derived from tumor tissue, sampled at baseline. These receptor sequences come from a person between 25 and 79 years old with non-small cell lung cancer.

In nucleotides, the CDR3 is TGCGCCAGCAGTTTAAACCCGGGACTAGCGGGGTCAAATGAGCAGTTCTTC. It codes for CASSLNPGLAGSNEQFF. The chain is built from TRBV10-1 and TRBJ2-1, with TRBD2 identical over 13 bases. Per germline, CDR1 WNHNN and CDR2 SYGVQD (reference sequence). The junction had 11 bases not matched to a gene; V was cut back by 5 bases and J by 7 bases. This CDR3 is 17 amino acids long.

J is TRBJ1-1 and V is TRBV5-6, with 9 nucleotides matching TRBD1. Germline V lookup: CDR1 SGHDT, CDR2 YYEEEE. The CDR3 contains 16 residues. V lost 0 bases and J lost 0; bases outside the gene matches: 3. This chain's CDR3 is CASSLVGTGLNTEAFF. The CDR3 DNA follows: TGTGCCAGCAGCTTGGTAGGGACAGGGCTGAACACTGAAGCTTTCTTT.

The J gene is TRBJ2-1, the V gene TRBV30, with TRBD1 identical over 9 bases. CDR1 and CDR2 from the germline V gene are GTSNPN and SVGIG (reference sequence). This CDR3 has 15 residues. V gave up 3 bases and J gave up 6 bases; unmatched junction bases: 9. CDR3 nucleotides: TGTGCCTGGAGCAAGGGGACAGGGACTGTCAATGAGCAGTTCTTC. It yields the protein CAWSKGTGTVNEQFF.

This rearrangement joins TRBV7-2 to TRBJ2-7, with 8 bases matching TRBD2. Germline-derived CDR1 and CDR2 are SGHTA and FQGNSA. Trimming removed 3 bases from V and 4 bases from J; junction bases left unmatched: 5. This CDR3 contains 14 residues. Here the CDR3 reads CASSLDRGGYEQYF. Written as DNA, the CDR3 is TGTGCCAGCAGCTTGGATCGCGGGGGGTACGAGCAGTACTTC.

The chain is built from TRBV29-1 and TRBJ1-1; maybe TRBD1 (6 bases). This CDR3 spans 16 amino acids. V was clipped by 6 bases and J by 5 bases, with 25 bases between them. In germline, CDR1 is SQVTM, CDR2 ANQGSEA. CDR3: CSVPTSGAGVRTEAFF. The CDR3 bases are TGCAGCGTCCCCACCTCAGGGGCGGGCGTACGTACTGAAGCTTTCTTT.

The chain links TRBV6-1 to TRBJ2-3; 9 bases map to TRBD1. CDR1 MNHNS and CDR2 SASEGT come from the germline V gene. The CDR3 has 15 residues. V lost 4 bases and J lost 5; bases outside the gene matches: 7. In DNA, the CDR3 is TGTGCCAGCAGTGGTTGGACAGGGGATCAAGATACGCAGTATTTT. Protein: CASSGWTGDQDTQYF.

This clone was seen a few times. V usage is TRBV11-2 and J usage is TRBJ1-2, with D possibly being TRBD1 (5 bases). The germline V gene encodes CDR1 SGHAT and CDR2 FQNNGV. This CDR3 spans 15 amino acids. Trimming stripped 0 bases from V and 3 bases from J, with 11 bases between. The chain's CDR3 is CASSLEIGRDYGYTF. The CDR3 DNA reads TGTGCCAGCAGCTTAGAGATAGGCAGGGACTATGGCTACACCTTC.

In its sample, this clone was seen a few times. The chain links TRBV5-5 to TRBJ1-5, with 9 bases fitting TRBD1. The CDR3 spans 15 residues. Germline loops: CDR1 SGHKS, CDR2 YYEKEE (reference sequence). The V gene end was trimmed by 0 bases and the J gene end by 7 bases; junction bases not matched to a gene: 5. CDR3: CASSLGTGGRQPQHF. The CDR3 nucleotides are TGTGCCAGCAGCTTGGGAACAGGGGGCAGGCAGCCCCAGCATTTT.

This clone was observed a handful of times. The genes are TRBV5-6 and TRBJ2-5, with D possibly matching TRBD2 (7 bases). In germline, CDR1 is SGHDT, CDR2 YYEEEE. V shed 3 bases and J shed 5 bases, with 23 bases lying between them. The CDR3 has 17 residues. CDR3 loop: CASSSSYGGRSRETQYF. CDR3 nucleotides: TGTGCCAGCAGCTCCTCGTACGGGGGGCGGAGTAGGGAGACCCAGTACTTC.

The V call is TRBV4-1, the J call TRBJ1-2, with D maybe TRBD1 (6 bases). Trimming removed 0 bases at V and 4 bases at J, with 15 bases between. Germline assignment: CDR1 MGHRA and CDR2 YSYEKL. The CDR3 extends over 16 amino acids. Here the CDR3 reads CASSQEVQGLSYGYTF. In DNA, the CDR3 is TGCGCCAGCAGCCAAGAGGTACAGGGACTATCCTATGGCTACACCTTC.

The chain carries TRBV5-5 and TRBJ1-2; no reliable D call. Germline CDR1 SGHKS, CDR2 YYEKEE (reference sequence). With 0 bases removed from V and 5 bases from J, the gap between germline ends came to 14 bases. The CDR3 is 15 residues long. CDR3 bases: TGTGCCAGCAGCTTGGACTTTTCCGTAGTTTATGGCTACACCTTC. Amino acid sequence: CASSLDFSVVYGYTF.